What follows describes a single T cell receptor (beta chain). The data were obtained in a study of technical replicates of blood from several donors. The data were produced by immunoSEQ multiplex PCR, yet TCRdb's version contains in-frame clones alone and is incomplete. The top ten clones hold roughly 4.3% of a sample with some 70,000 clones, approximately 93% of them seen once. The CDR3 sequence is 15 residues long. CDR1 is MNHEY and CDR2 is SVGAGI in the germline V gene. Trimming took 0 bases from V and 6 from J; bases not matched to a gene: 7. J is TRBJ2-7 and V is TRBV6-5; 8 bases are a match to TRBD1. Sequencing was performed on PBMCs. This TCR came from a human donor in good health. Some clones in this sample may be carry-over from other donors' samples. The CDR3 loop is CASSYSRTGPGEQYF. In DNA, the CDR3 is TGTGCCAGCAGTTACTCTCGGACAGGGCCAGGCGAGCAGTACTTC.